This passage covers 16 T cell receptor beta chains from one sample sequenced in a study of T cell responses to AZD1222 COVID-19 vaccine. Assay used: immunoSEQ multiplex PCR; TCRdb lists only in-frame clones, some missing. The sample lists approximately 100,000 clones; about nine tenths were seen once. The sample here was peripheral blood, taken on day 0 of AZD1222 vaccination. Receptors originate from an adult in good health.

This clone came up a few times. The chain links TRBV5-3 to TRBJ2-6; 9 positions agree with TRBD1. TRBV5-3 is flagged as an ORF with uncertain function. The CDR3 extends over 17 amino acids. V shed 5 bases and J 2 bases; nucleotides not matched to a gene: 8. The DNA of the CDR3 is TGTGCCAGAAGGTCCGGGACAGGGCCCCCTGGGGCCAACGTCCTGACTTTC. Translating gives CARRSGTGPPGANVLTF.

The rearrangement links TRBV19 to TRBJ1-2; possibly TRBD1 for D (5 bases). Germline V gives CDR1 LNHDA, CDR2 SQIVND (reference sequence). The CDR3 runs 13 residues. With 7 bases removed from V and 4 bases from J, the gap between germline ends came to 13 bases. CDR3 sequence (DNA): TGTGCCAGTACGAGGGGAGCGGGCTATGGCTACACCTTC. It codes for CASTRGAGYGYTF.

DNA of the CDR3: TGCGCCAGCAGCTTGGATGGAGGGCGGGGCGGCTACACCTTC. This translates into CASSLDGGRGGYTF. The rearrangement uses TRBV5-1 and TRBJ1-2; D is possibly TRBD1 (5 bases). Germline loops: CDR1 SGHRS, CDR2 YFSETQ. The CDR3 is 14 residues long. Trimming pared 0 bases from V and 8 bases from J, leaving 14 bases between.

The chain is built from TRBV12-3 or TRBV12-4 and TRBJ2-7; 9 bases are a match to TRBD1. The CDR3 totals 13 residues. V shed 7 bases and J 12 bases; nucleotides not matched to a gene: 13. This CDR3 is CASTLGRDRATYF. CDR3 DNA sequence: TGTGCCAGCACTTTGGGACGGGACAGGGCCACGTACTTC.

V usage is TRBV9 and J usage is TRBJ1-1, with D tentatively TRBD1 (6 bases). V lost 0 bases, J lost 8 bases, and 14 bases lay in between. CDR3 length equals 14 residues. CDR1 SGDLS and CDR2 YYNGEE come from the germline V gene. The CDR3 sequence is CASSVVGGRIEAFF. CDR3 nucleotide sequence: TGTGCCAGCAGCGTAGTTGGGGGCCGGATCGAAGCTTTCTTT.

CDR3 sequence reads: CASSLSGGDNQPQHF. Written as DNA, the CDR3 is TGTGCCAGCAGTTTATCGGGGGGCGACAATCAGCCCCAGCATTTT. The chain couples TRBV27 to TRBJ1-5, with D possibly matching TRBD1 (6 bases). Germline CDR1 and CDR2: MNHEY and SMNVEV (reference sequence). Trimming stripped 0 bases from V and 3 bases from J, with 9 bases between. The CDR3 is 15 amino acids.

This chain uses TRBV5-1 with TRBJ2-3; TRBD2 might be the D (6 bases). Trimming shortened V by 0 bases and J by 0 bases, and 14 bases separated the two germline ends. The CDR3 runs 17 residues. Looked up from germline, CDR1 is SGHRS and CDR2 is YFSETQ. The DNA for the CDR3 is TGCGCCAGCAGCTTGGAGCGGGCACTAGATAGCACAGATACGCAGTATTTT. Its translation: CASSLERALDSTDTQYF.

About this clone: No conserved phenylalanine or tryptophan is present at the end of the CDR3, so a read error is the likely explanation. J is TRBJ1-6 and V is TRBV2, with D possibly being TRBD1 (6 bases). The CDR3 is 16 residues long. V was cut by 5 bases and J by 7 bases, with 18 bases left in between. Per germline, CDR1 SNHLY and CDR2 FYNNEI. CDR3 in DNA: TGTGCCAGCAGTCAGTTGCATTACGGGGGCAATTCACCCCTCCACCTT. This translates into CASSQLHYGGNSPLHL.

This clone was counted many times. The chain joins TRBV9 to TRBJ1-1, with unresolved D. CDR3 length: 15 residues. Trimming removed 0 bases at V and 2 bases at J, with 11 bases between. Germline CDR1 SGDLS, CDR2 YYNGEE. CDR3 loop: CASSVEGFSNTEAFF. CDR3 nucleotides: TGTGCCAGCAGCGTAGAGGGTTTCAGTAACACTGAAGCTTTCTTT. Full variable domain (missing parts from reference TRBV9 and TRBJ1-1): DSGVTQTPKHLITATGQRVTLRCSPRSGDLSVYWYQQSLDQGLQFLIQYYNGEERAKGNILERFSAQQFPDLHSELNLSSLELGDSALYFCASSVEGFSNTEAFFGQGTRLTVV.

The rearrangement joins TRBV15 to TRBJ2-1, with unresolved D. The V and J ends lost 0 bases and 6 bases respectively, with 12 bases between them. The CDR3 has 15 amino acids. Looked up from germline, CDR1 is LNHNV and CDR2 is YYDKDF (reference sequence). For the CDR3, the DNA is TGTGCCACCAGCAGAGATGTGGGGTCGGCCAATGAGCAGTTCTTC. It translates to CATSRDVGSANEQFF.

The CDR3 sequence is CASSTGTAKNIQYF. CDR3 nucleotides: TGTGCCAGCAGTACCGGGACAGCCAAAAACATTCAGTACTTC. V gene TRBV6-5 combines with J gene TRBJ2-4; D assignment may be TRBD1 or TRBD2 (5 bases each). The CDR3 spans 14 residues. Germline V lookup: CDR1 MNHEY, CDR2 SVGAGI. Trimming shortened V by 5 bases and J by 0 bases, and 8 bases separated the two germline ends.

As regards this clone: The junction departs from the called germline gene at one end, perhaps through a read error. The J gene is TRBJ1-5, the V gene TRBV2; the D gene is possibly TRBD1 (6 bases). The CDR3 length is 18 residues. Germline V CDR1 and CDR2: SNHLY, FYNNEI. The CDR3 is CASSEESGLAGAAQPQHF. In DNA, the CDR3 is TGTGCCAGCAGCGAAGAATCGGGACTTGCAGGGGCCGCTCAGCCCCAGCATTTT. Based on the CDR3 plus reference TRBV2 and TRBJ1-5, the full variable domain is EPEVTQTPSHQVTQMGQEVILRCVPISNHLYFYWYRQILGQKVEFLVSFYNNEISEKSEIFDDQFSVERPDGSNFTLKIRSTKLEDSAMYFCASSEESGLAGAAQPQHFGDGTRLSIL.

The V and J genes are TRBV9 and TRBJ2-1, with D unclear. V lost 0 bases and J 8 bases, leaving 6 bases between the germline ends. Per the germline V gene, CDR1 is SGDLS and CDR2 is YYNGEE. The CDR3 totals 12 residues. Here the CDR3 reads CASSVASDEQFF. The CDR3 DNA reads TGTGCCAGCAGCGTAGCTTCGGATGAGCAGTTCTTC. Combining the CDR3 with reference TRBV9 and TRBJ2-1 gives the whole variable domain DSGVTQTPKHLITATGQRVTLRCSPRSGDLSVYWYQQSLDQGLQFLIQYYNGEERAKGNILERFSAQQFPDLHSELNLSSLELGDSALYFCASSVASDEQFFGPGTRLTVL.

This chain links TRBV11-1 with TRBJ1-2; TRBD1 is a possible D gene (5 bases). Trimming cost V 6 bases and J 2 bases, with 16 bases left between them. The CDR3 spans 15 residues. CDR1 SGHAT and CDR2 FQDESV come from the germline V gene (reference sequence). In DNA form, the CDR3 reads TGTGCCAGCAGACGCAGGGTCGGAACAAACTATGGCTACACCTTC. Protein sequence: CASRRRVGTNYGYTF.

This clone came up once. The rearrangement links TRBV7-6 to TRBJ2-1; D unresolved. The V end was cut by 5 bases, the J end by 7 bases, with 9 bases between. Germline CDR1 is SGHVS and CDR2 is FNYEAQ. This CDR3 has 12 residues. Here the CDR3 DNA reads TGTGCCAGCAGCGCCCTATGGAATGAGCAGTTCTTC. Translated, it gives CASSALWNEQFF.

J is TRBJ1-5 and V is TRBV20-1; the match to TRBD1 covers 9 bases. CDR1 is DFQATT and CDR2 is SNEGSKA in the germline V gene (reference sequence). V gave up 3 bases and J gave up 4 bases; unmatched junction bases: 7. The CDR3 length is 15 residues. The CDR3 region has the DNA TGCAGTGCTAGTGACGGGACAGGGAGTAATCAGCCCCAGCATTTT. Amino acid sequence: CSASDGTGSNQPQHF.